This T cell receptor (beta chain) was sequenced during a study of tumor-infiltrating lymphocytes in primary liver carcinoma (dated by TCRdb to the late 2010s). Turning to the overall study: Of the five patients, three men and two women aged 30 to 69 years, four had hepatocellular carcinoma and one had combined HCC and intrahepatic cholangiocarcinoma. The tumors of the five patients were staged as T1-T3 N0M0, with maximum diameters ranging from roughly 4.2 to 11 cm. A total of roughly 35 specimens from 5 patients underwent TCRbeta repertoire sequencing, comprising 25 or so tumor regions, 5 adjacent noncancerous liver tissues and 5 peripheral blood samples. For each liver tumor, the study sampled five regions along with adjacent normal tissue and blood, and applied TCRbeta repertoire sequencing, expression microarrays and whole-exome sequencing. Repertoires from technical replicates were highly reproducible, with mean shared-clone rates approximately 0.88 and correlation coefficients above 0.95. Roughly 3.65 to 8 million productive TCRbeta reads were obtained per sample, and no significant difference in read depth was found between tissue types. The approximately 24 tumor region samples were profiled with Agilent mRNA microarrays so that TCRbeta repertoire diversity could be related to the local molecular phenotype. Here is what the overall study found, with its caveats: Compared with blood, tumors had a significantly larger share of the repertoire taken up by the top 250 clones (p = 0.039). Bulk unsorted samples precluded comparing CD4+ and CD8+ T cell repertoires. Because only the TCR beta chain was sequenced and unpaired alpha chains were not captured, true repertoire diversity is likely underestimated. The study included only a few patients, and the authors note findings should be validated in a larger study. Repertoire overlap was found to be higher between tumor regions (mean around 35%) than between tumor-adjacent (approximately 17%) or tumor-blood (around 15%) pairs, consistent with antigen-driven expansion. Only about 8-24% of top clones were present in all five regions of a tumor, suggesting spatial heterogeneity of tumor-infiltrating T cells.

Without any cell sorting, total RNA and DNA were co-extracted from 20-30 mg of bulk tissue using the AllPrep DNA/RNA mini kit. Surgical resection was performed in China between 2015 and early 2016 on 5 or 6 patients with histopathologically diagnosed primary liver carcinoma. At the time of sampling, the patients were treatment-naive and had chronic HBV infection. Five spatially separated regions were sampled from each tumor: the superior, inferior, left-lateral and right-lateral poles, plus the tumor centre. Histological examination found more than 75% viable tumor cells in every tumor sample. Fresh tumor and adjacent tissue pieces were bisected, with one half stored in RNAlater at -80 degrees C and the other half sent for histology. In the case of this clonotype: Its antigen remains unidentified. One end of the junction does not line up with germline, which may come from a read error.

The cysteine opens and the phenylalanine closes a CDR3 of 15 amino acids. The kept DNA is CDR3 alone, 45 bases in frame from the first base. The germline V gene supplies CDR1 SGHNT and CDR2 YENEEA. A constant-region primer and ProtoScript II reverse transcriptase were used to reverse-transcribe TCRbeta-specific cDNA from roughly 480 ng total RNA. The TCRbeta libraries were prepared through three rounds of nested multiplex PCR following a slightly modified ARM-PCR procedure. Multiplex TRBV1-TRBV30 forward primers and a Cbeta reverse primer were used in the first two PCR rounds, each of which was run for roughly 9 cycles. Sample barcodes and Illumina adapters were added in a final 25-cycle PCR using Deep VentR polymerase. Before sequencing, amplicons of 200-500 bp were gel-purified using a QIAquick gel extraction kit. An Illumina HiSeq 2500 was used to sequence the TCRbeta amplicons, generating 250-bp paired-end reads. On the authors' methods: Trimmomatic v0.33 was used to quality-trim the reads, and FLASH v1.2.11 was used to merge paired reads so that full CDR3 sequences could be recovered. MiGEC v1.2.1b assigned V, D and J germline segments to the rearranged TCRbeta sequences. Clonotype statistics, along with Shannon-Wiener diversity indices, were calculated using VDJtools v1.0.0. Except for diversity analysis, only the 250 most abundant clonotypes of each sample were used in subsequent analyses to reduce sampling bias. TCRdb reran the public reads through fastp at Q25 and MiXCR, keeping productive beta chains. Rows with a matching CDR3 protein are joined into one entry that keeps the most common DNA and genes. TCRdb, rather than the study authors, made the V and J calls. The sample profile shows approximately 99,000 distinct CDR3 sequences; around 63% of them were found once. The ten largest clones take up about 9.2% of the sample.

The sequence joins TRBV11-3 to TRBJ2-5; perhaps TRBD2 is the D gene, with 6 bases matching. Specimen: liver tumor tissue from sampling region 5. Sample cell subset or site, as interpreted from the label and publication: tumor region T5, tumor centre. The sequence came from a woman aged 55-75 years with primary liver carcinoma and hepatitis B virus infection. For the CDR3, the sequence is CVTSSRRGYQVTQYF. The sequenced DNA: TGTGTCACCAGCTCCCGTCGGGGGTACCAAGTGACCCAGTACTTC.